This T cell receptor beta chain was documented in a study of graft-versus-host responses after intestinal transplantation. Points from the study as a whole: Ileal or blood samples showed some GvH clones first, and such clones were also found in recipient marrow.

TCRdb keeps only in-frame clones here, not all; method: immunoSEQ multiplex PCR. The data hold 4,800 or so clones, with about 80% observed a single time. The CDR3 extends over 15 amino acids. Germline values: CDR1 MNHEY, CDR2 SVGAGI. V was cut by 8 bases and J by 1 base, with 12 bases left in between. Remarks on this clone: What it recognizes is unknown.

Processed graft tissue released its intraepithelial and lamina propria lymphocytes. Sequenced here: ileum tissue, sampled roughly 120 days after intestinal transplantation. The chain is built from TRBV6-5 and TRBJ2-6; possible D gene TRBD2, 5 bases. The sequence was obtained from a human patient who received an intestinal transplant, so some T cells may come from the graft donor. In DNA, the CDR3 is TGTGCCAGCGGACCCGAGGGTTCTGGGGCCAACGTCCTGACTTTC. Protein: CASGPEGSGANVLTF.